The clone carrying this T cell receptor beta chain has only one observation. These data are taken from a study of human T cells and chemical hapten exposure. About the research overall: TCR yields differed between samples (mainly from small differences in pooled library volume).

Germline-derived CDR1 and CDR2 are MDHEN and SYDVKM. The CDR3 is made up of 13 amino acids. Trimming stripped 3 bases from V and 8 bases from J, with 11 bases between. The library labeled individual cDNA molecules by adding unique molecular identifiers to them. MiXCR, applied by TCRdb to the RACE reads, yields one record per CDR3 protein. The sample yields 85,000 to 95,000 distinct CDR3 sequences, around 8.8% seen once. The time point here: healthy volunteer bleed at 2 weeks. Total RNA extraction was carried out from unfractionated whole blood. The receptor comes from a female donor in good health. Some clones in this sample may be carry-over from other donors' samples. The rearrangement joins TRBV28 to TRBJ2-4; D ambiguous. The sample comprised whole blood. The CDR3 DNA follows: TGTGCCAGCAGTTTGAGAGGTGGCGACATTCAGTACTTC. Its protein product is CASSLRGGDIQYF.